The rows below give T cell receptor beta chains drawn from one sample of a study of cytomegalovirus exposure and HLA in healthy donors. Libraries were prepared by immunoSEQ multiplex PCR; TCRdb keeps only in-frame clonotypes and omits some of them. The repertoire holds about 82,000 clones, with around 70% as singletons. Material for sequencing was PBMCs. These receptors came from a woman in her fifties or sixties in good health and CMV-seropositive. The CDR3 runs from the conserved cysteine through the conserved F or W. D genes are given only for firm matches. The size entry is marked missing in some rows and otherwise reads once, few, many or a size class.

TRBD2	TRBV15	TRBJ2-2	-	CATSRDILAANTGELFF	TGTGCCACCAGCAGAGATATACTAGCGGCAAACACCGGGGAGCTGTTTTTT
TRBD2	TRBV7-6	TRBJ2-1	-	CASSLVAGGYNEQFF	TGTGCCAGCAGCTTAGTAGCGGGGGGATACAATGAGCAGTTCTTC
TRBD1	TRBV30	TRBJ2-3	few	CAWSTGGADTQYF	TGTGCCTGGAGTACAGGGGGCGCAGATACGCAGTATTTT
-	TRBV6-5	TRBJ1-1	-	CASSPGTLNTEAFF	TGTGCCAGCAGCCCAGGGACACTGAACACTGAAGCTTTCTTT
-	TRBV5-4	TRBJ1-1	-	CASSLDRTEAFF	TGTGCCAGCAGCTTGGACAGGACTGAAGCTTTCTTT
TRBD1	TRBV6-6	TRBJ2-2	-	CASRTGTDGELFF	TGTGCCAGCAGGACCGGGACAGACGGGGAGCTGTTTTTT
-	TRBV28	TRBJ1-4	-	CASSLTWAPTNEKLFF	TGTGCCAGCAGTTTGACATGGGCGCCAACTAATGAAAAACTGTTTTTT
-	TRBV30	TRBJ1-2	-	CAWIEQPYGYTF	TGTGCCTGGATCGAACAGCCCTATGGCTACACCTTC
-	TRBV5-1	TRBJ2-1	few	CASSDASANKQFF	TGCGCCAGCAGCGATGCTAGCGCCAATAAGCAGTTCTTC
-	TRBV7-8	TRBJ1-5	-	CASSSYWGGGGLGSNQPQHF	TGTGCCAGCAGCTCATATTGGGGGGGAGGAGGGCTGGGCAGCAATCAGCCCCAGCATTTT
TRBD1	TRBV10-1	TRBJ2-7	-	CASSDGDRQYF	TGCGCCAGCAGTGACGGGGACAGGCAGTACTTC
-	TRBV25-1	TRBJ1-2	few	CASRRDTGSGGGYTF	TGTGCCAGCAGGAGGGACACAGGGTCGGGCGGAGGCTACACCTTC
-	TRBV6-1	TRBJ1-5	-	CASSEAPLTVGNQPQHF	TGTGCCAGCAGTGAAGCGCCCCTCACCGTCGGGAATCAGCCCCAGCATTTT
-	TRBV28	TRBJ1-1	-	CASRGPLNTEAFF	TGTGCCAGCAGGGGCCCTTTGAACACTGAAGCTTTCTTT
-	TRBV29-1	TRBJ2-7	-	CSVENSDSYEQYF	TGCAGCGTTGAGAACTCGGACAGTTACGAGCAGTACTTC
-	TRBV28	TRBJ1-5	-	CASSLGGNYNQPQHF	TGTGCCAGCAGTTTGGGAGGGAATTACAATCAGCCCCAGCATTTT
TRBD2	TRBV9	TRBJ2-5	-	CASSVDVGGAGVKETQYF	TGTGCCAGCAGCGTAGATGTTGGTGGGGCGGGAGTGAAAGAGACCCAGTACTTC
TRBD1	TRBV7-9	TRBJ1-2	few	CASSLPGQDYGYTF	TGTGCCAGCAGCTTACCCGGACAGGACTATGGCTACACCTTC
TRBD2	TRBV18	TRBJ2-2	once	CASSPQLQTSSGRAGTGELFF	TGTGCCAGCTCACCACAACTCCAAACGTCTAGCGGGAGGGCCGGCACCGGGGAGCTGTTTTTT
TRBD1	TRBV29-1	TRBJ2-5	-	CSVDGTGAAGGGETQYF	TGCAGCGTTGACGGGACAGGGGCCGCAGGGGGTGGAGAGACCCAGTACTTC
TRBD2	TRBV27	TRBJ2-3	-	CASSLAGGSTDTQYF	TGTGCCAGCAGCCTAGCGGGAGGGAGCACAGATACGCAGTATTTT
-	TRBV12-5	TRBJ1-2	-	CASGLATSGGFLRGYTF	TGTGCTAGTGGTTTGGCTACCTCGGGGGGGTTTCTTCGTGGCTACACCTTC
TRBD2	TRBV15	TRBJ2-2	-	CATRIGGVGNTGELFF	TGTGCCACCCGGATCGGGGGGGTTGGGAACACCGGGGAGCTGTTTTTT
-	TRBV11-2	TRBJ1-1	once	CASSVRRGNTEAFF	TGTGCCAGCAGCGTCCGTCGCGGGAACACTGAAGCTTTCTTT
-	TRBV6-5	TRBJ2-1	-	CASSWSGGTYNEQFF	TGTGCCAGCAGTTGGTCCGGAGGCACCTACAATGAGCAGTTCTTC
-	TRBV7-8	TRBJ2-7	once	CASSLLGVAYEQYF	TGTGCCAGCAGCTTACTAGGGGTTGCGTACGAGCAGTACTTC
-	TRBV7-2	TRBJ2-7	once	CATRPAGRNEQYF	TGTGCCACCAGGCCGGCGGGACGCAACGAGCAGTACTTC
TRBD2	TRBV7-3	TRBJ2-1	-	CASSRIAAGGPYNEQFF	TGTGCCAGCAGCCGCATCGCGGCGGGAGGTCCTTACAATGAGCAGTTCTTC
-	TRBV9	TRBJ1-6	-	CASSVTDSYNSPLHF	TGTGCCAGCAGCGTCACAGATTCCTATAATTCACCCCTCCACTTT
-	TRBV9	TRBJ2-7	-	CASSVAGADEQYF	TGTGCCAGCAGCGTAGCAGGGGCTGACGAGCAGTACTTC
-	TRBV28	TRBJ2-3	-	CASSFSSGASTDTQYF	TGTGCCAGCAGTTTTAGTAGCGGAGCTAGCACAGATACGCAGTATTTT
TRBD2	TRBV5-4	TRBJ2-1	-	CASTDAGTSNNEQFF	TGTGCCAGCACTGACGCCGGGACTAGTAACAATGAGCAGTTCTTC
TRBD1	TRBV5-6	TRBJ1-1	-	CASSETGGDTEAFF	TGTGCCAGCAGCGAAACAGGGGGCGACACTGAAGCTTTCTTT
TRBD2	TRBV7-3	TRBJ2-7	-	CASSFDPGLAGDGEQYF	TGTGCCAGCAGCTTTGATCCGGGACTAGCGGGGGATGGGGAGCAGTACTTC
TRBD1	TRBV18	TRBJ2-5	once	CASSHLISDRGGETQYF	TGTGCCAGCTCACACCTGATCTCGGACAGGGGAGGAGAGACCCAGTACTTC
-	TRBV4-2	TRBJ1-3	-	CASSQDGGSGNTIYF	TGTGCCAGCAGCCAAGATGGGGGGTCTGGAAACACCATATATTTT
-	TRBV7-9	TRBJ2-5	-	CASSFPMGRETQYF	TGTGCCAGCAGCTTCCCAATGGGGCGAGAGACCCAGTACTTC